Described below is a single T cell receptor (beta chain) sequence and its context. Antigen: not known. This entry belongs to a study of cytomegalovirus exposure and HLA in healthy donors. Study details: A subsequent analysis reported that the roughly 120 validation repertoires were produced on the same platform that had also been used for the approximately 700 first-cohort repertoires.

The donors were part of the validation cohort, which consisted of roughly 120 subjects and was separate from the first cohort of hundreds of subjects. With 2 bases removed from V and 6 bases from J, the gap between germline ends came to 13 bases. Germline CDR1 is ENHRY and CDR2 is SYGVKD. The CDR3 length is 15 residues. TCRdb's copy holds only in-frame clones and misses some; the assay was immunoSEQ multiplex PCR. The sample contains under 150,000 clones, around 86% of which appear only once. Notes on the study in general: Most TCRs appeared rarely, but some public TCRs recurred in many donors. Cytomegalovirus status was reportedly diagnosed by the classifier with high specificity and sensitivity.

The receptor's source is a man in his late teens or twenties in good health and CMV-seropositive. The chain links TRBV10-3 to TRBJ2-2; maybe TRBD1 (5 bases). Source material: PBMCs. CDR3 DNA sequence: TGTGCCATCAGTGAGCCGGACCCCAGGGCCGGGGAGCTGTTTTTT. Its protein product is CAISEPDPRAGELFF.